A selection of T cell receptor beta chains follows, all from one sample in a study of T cell responses to AZD1222 COVID-19 vaccine. Data came from immunoSEQ multiplex PCR; TCRdb stores just in-frame clones and leaves some out. The repertoire consists of some 140,000 clones, with 88% occurring once and the leading ten covering around 3.2%. This sample comprised peripheral blood, obtained on day 0 of AZD1222 vaccination. Every receptor here comes from an adult in good health. Both conserved end residues are part of each CDR3. D genes are given only for firm matches. Size tells how often a clone was seen (once, few, many) or the class of an expanded clone, and some rows leave it out.

j_gene | v_gene | abundance | d_gene | CDR3aa | CDR3nt
TRBJ2-7 | TRBV11-2 | - | - | CASSPYREPYEQYF | TGTGCCAGCAGCCCTTACAGGGAACCCTACGAGCAGTACTTC
TRBJ1-5 | TRBV27 | - | - | CASSLFAPQVSNQPQHF | TGTGCCAGCAGTTTGTTCGCCCCACAGGTTAGCAATCAGCCCCAGCATTTT
TRBJ1-4 | TRBV5-8 | - | TRBD1 | CASSPWTGATNEKLFF | TGTGCCAGCAGCCCATGGACAGGGGCAACTAATGAAAAACTGTTTTTT
TRBJ1-6 | TRBV18 | - | - | CASSADGFNSPLHF | TGTGCCAGCTCAGCGGACGGATTTAATTCACCCCTCCACTTT
TRBJ1-6 | TRBV6-5 | - | - | CASSYYRESNSPLHF | TGTGCCAGCAGTTACTACAGGGAGTCTAATTCACCCCTCCACTTT
TRBJ2-7 | TRBV5-4 | once | - | CASSLKIPGSSLYEQYF | TGTGCCAGCAGCCTGAAGATTCCGGGATCCAGCCTCTACGAGCAGTACTTC
TRBJ2-7 | TRBV5-5 | - | - | CASSLQDSYEQYF | TGTGCCAGCAGTCTCCAGGACTCCTACGAGCAGTACTTC
TRBJ2-2 | TRBV5-1 | - | - | CASSLSELGGGGELFF | TGCGCCAGCAGCTTGTCTGAACTCGGGGGTGGCGGGGAGCTGTTTTTT
TRBJ1-5 | TRBV5-1 | - | - | CASSLQGGSNQPQHF | TGCGCCAGCAGCTTGCAGGGAGGGAGCAATCAGCCCCAGCATTTT
TRBJ1-1 | TRBV7-2 | - | - | CASSLTDLNTEAFF | TGTGCCAGCAGCTTGACAGATTTGAACACTGAAGCTTTCTTT
TRBJ1-4 | TRBV5-4 | - | - | CASSFRGTGNEKLFF | TGTGCCAGCAGCTTTCGGGGAACGGGTAATGAAAAACTGTTTTTT
TRBJ1-2 | TRBV5-1 | - | TRBD1 | CASSVNIGQGAKYTF | TGCGCCAGCAGCGTCAATATTGGGCAGGGGGCGAAGTACACCTTC
TRBJ1-6 | TRBV7-9 | - | TRBD1 | CASSLATGTGGSPLHF | TGTGCCAGCAGCTTAGCGACCGGGACAGGCGGGTCACCCCTCCACTTT
TRBJ2-3 | TRBV7-2 | - | TRBD2 | CASSQSRTSGRDTQYF | TGTGCCAGCAGCCAATCTCGGACTAGCGGGCGTGATACGCAGTATTTT
TRBJ1-2 | TRBV12-3/TRBV12-4 | - | - | CASSLGLWGYTF | TGTGCCAGCAGTTTAGGCCTTTGGGGCTACACCTTC
TRBJ1-3 | TRBV19 | - | - | CASSTGRSGSGNTIYF | TGTGCCAGTAGTACCGGACGGTCGGGGTCTGGAAACACCATATATTTT
TRBJ2-7 | TRBV6-1 | - | TRBD1 | CASSEGTGASYEQYF | TGTGCCAGCAGTGAAGGGACAGGAGCCTCCTACGAGCAGTACTTC
TRBJ1-3 | TRBV24-1 | - | - | CATSDPASGNTIYF | TGTGCCACCAGTGATCCAGCCTCTGGAAACACCATATATTTT
TRBJ1-1 | TRBV28 | - | TRBD1 | CASSFLDRVNTEAFF | TGTGCCAGCAGTTTCCTCGACAGGGTGAACACTGAAGCTTTCTTT
TRBJ2-5 | TRBV6-2/TRBV6-3 | - | - | CASSLGRFETQYF | TGTGCCAGCAGCCTCGGAAGGTTTGAGACCCAGTACTTC
TRBJ1-3 | TRBV20-1 | - | - | CSARDQNTIYF | TGCAGTGCTAGAGATCAAAACACCATATATTTT
TRBJ2-3 | TRBV9 | - | - | CASSGDLNTDTQYF | TGTGCCAGCAGCGGGGACTTAAACACAGATACGCAGTATTTT
TRBJ1-4 | TRBV6-6 | - | TRBD1 | CASAYRGSNEKLFF | TGTGCCAGCGCCTACAGGGGTTCAAATGAAAAACTGTTTTTT
TRBJ2-1 | TRBV12-3/TRBV12-4 | - | - | CASSLNRGGTKFF | TGTGCCAGCAGTTTAAACCGAGGGGGGACAAAATTCTTC
TRBJ1-1 | TRBV29-1 | - | TRBD1 | CSVGQEATEAFF | TGCAGCGTGGGACAGGAAGCCACTGAAGCTTTCTTT
TRBJ2-7 | TRBV28 | - | - | CASTLGVIGYEQYF | TGTGCCAGCACCCTAGGGGTTATTGGATACGAGCAGTACTTC
TRBJ2-2 | TRBV4-3 | - | - | CASSRMISHGTGELFF | TGCGCCAGCAGCCGCATGATATCCCATGGAACCGGGGAGCTGTTTTTT
TRBJ1-2 | TRBV10-3 | - | TRBD1 | CAISGGQPNYGYTF | TGTGCCATCAGTGGGGGACAGCCGAACTATGGCTACACCTTC
TRBJ1-6 | TRBV5-1 | - | - | CASSLEGGIGNSPLHF | TGCGCCAGCAGCTTGGAGGGTGGGATAGGTAATTCACCCCTCCACTTT
TRBJ1-3 | TRBV4-3 | - | - | CASSQDGTFSGNTIYF | TGCGCCAGCAGCCAAGATGGGACCTTCTCTGGAAACACCATATATTTT
TRBJ1-1 | TRBV6-5 | - | - | CASSYWLNTEAFF | TGTGCCAGCAGTTACTGGCTGAACACTGAAGCTTTCTTT
TRBJ1-1 | TRBV18 | - | - | CASSQAPNTEAFF | TGTGCCAGCTCACAGGCCCCGAACACTGAAGCTTTCTTT
TRBJ1-2 | TRBV7-8 | - | - | CASSLVSRTVGGYGYTF | TGTGCCAGCAGCTTAGTTTCTCGGACTGTGGGGGGCTATGGCTACACCTTC
TRBJ2-3 | TRBV3-1/TRBV3-2 | - | TRBD2 | CASSTAGDGTDTQYF | TGTGCCAGCAGCACAGCGGGGGATGGCACAGATACGCAGTATTTT
TRBJ2-7 | TRBV18 | - | TRBD2 | CASFTGGSYEQYF | TGTGCCAGCTTTACGGGGGGCTCCTACGAGCAGTACTTC
TRBJ1-5 | TRBV18 | - | - | CASSPVYNSNQPQHF | TGTGCCAGCTCACCAGTCTATAATAGCAATCAGCCCCAGCATTTT
TRBJ2-1 | TRBV7-2 | - | - | CASSPKGQYNEQFF | TGTGCCAGCAGCCCAAAAGGCCAGTACAATGAGCAGTTCTTC
TRBJ2-7 | TRBV28 | - | - | CASSLFPYEQYF | TGTGCCAGCAGTTTATTTCCCTACGAGCAGTACTTC
TRBJ1-1 | TRBV6-4 | - | TRBD1 | CASSRDRGSIEAFF | TGTGCCAGCAGCCGCGACAGGGGCAGTATTGAAGCTTTCTTT
TRBJ1-4 | TRBV21-1 | - | - | CASSRQGNNEKLFF | TGTGCCAGCAGCCGACAGGGTAATAATGAAAAACTGTTTTTT
TRBJ2-7 | TRBV5-4 | - | - | CASSLSNTYEQYF | TGTGCCAGCAGCTTGTCCAATACCTACGAGCAGTACTTC
TRBJ1-3 | TRBV10-3 | - | TRBD1 | CAIRDITGQGSGNTIYF | TGTGCCATCAGAGATATTACGGGACAGGGGTCGGGAAACACCATATATTTT
TRBJ2-7 | TRBV6-6 | - | TRBD2 | CASSYSTGGPLYF | TGTGCCAGCAGTTACTCGACGGGAGGCCCTCTGTACTTC
TRBJ1-1 | TRBV5-5 | - | - | CASSLGVAEAFF | TGTGCCAGCAGCTTGGGGGTTGCTGAAGCTTTCTTT
TRBJ2-3 | TRBV7-2 | - | TRBD1 | CASSDRGRGNTQYF | TGTGCCAGCAGCGACAGGGGGCGCGGAAATACGCAGTATTTT
TRBJ2-7 | TRBV5-4 | - | - | CASSLVSKSYEQYF | TGTGCCAGCAGCTTGGTGAGCAAGTCCTACGAGCAGTACTTC
TRBJ1-5 | TRBV5-6 | - | - | CASSLKHGQPQHF | TGTGCCAGCAGCCTGAAACACGGACAGCCCCAGCATTTT
TRBJ1-1 | TRBV4-3 | - | - | CASSQDEGVRGAEAFF | TGCGCCAGCAGCCAAGATGAAGGGGTCCGAGGGGCTGAAGCTTTCTTT
TRBJ2-2 | TRBV9 | - | TRBD1 | CASSVQGATTGELFF | TGTGCCAGCAGCGTACAGGGGGCTACCACCGGGGAGCTGTTTTTT
TRBJ2-1 | TRBV18 | - | TRBD2 | CASSPRLAGSNNEQFF | TGTGCCAGCTCACCGCGACTAGCGGGGTCGAACAATGAGCAGTTCTTC
TRBJ1-6 | TRBV5-6 | - | - | CASSFGGGLSPLHF | TGTGCCAGCAGCTTCGGAGGTGGGCTTTCACCCCTCCACTTT
TRBJ1-2 | TRBV3-1/TRBV3-2 | - | - | CASSQGKVYGYTF | TGTGCCAGCAGCCAAGGCAAGGTATATGGCTACACCTTC
TRBJ1-1 | TRBV5-4 | - | - | CASSLWGLRNTEAFF | TGTGCCAGCAGCTTGTGGGGGCTAAGAAACACTGAAGCTTTCTTT
TRBJ1-2 | TRBV28 | - | - | CASTYGFYYGYTF | TGTGCCAGCACCTACGGATTTTACTATGGCTACACCTTC
TRBJ2-7 | TRBV5-4 | - | TRBD1 | CASSSARTGTSEQYF | TGTGCCAGCAGCTCAGCGCGGACAGGGACATCCGAGCAGTACTTC
TRBJ2-7 | TRBV5-5 | - | TRBD1 | CASSLGQVLIDEQYF | TGTGCCAGCAGCCTTGGACAGGTCCTTATCGACGAGCAGTACTTC
TRBJ2-1 | TRBV10-3 | - | TRBD2 | CAITRTSGAGEQFF | TGTGCCATCACCCGGACTAGCGGGGCGGGGGAGCAGTTCTTC
TRBJ2-5 | TRBV5-6 | - | - | CASSLGDWIKETQYF | TGTGCCAGCAGCTTGGGCGACTGGATAAAAGAGACCCAGTACTTC
TRBJ1-2 | TRBV23-1 | - | - | CASSHGGSGYGYTF | TGCGCCAGCAGTCACGGGGGGAGCGGCTATGGCTACACCTTC
TRBJ2-7 | TRBV19 | once | - | CASSMRGDRTYEQYF | TGTGCCAGTAGTATGCGGGGGGACAGAACCTACGAGCAGTACTTC